These T cell receptor beta chains were read from a single sample in a study of blood T cell repertoires in COVID-19. The table came from immunoSEQ multiplex PCR; TCRdb's copy has only in-frame clones and leaves some out. The data show 200,000 or so clones, around 90% seen once. Sequenced: PBMCs or T cells enriched from blood (not recorded which). These TCRs come from a young woman who had recovered from COVID-19. Each CDR3 is given with its conserved first and last residue. The D gene is left open where the match is weak. Size tells how often a clone was seen (once, few, many) or the class of an expanded clone, and some rows leave it out.

d_gene: -; v_gene: TRBV27; j_gene: TRBJ2-3; abundance: -; CDR3nt: TGTGCCAGCGGGTACAGGGAGCAGGATACGCAGTATTTT; CDR3aa: CASGYREQDTQYF
d_gene: -; v_gene: TRBV18; j_gene: TRBJ1-2; abundance: -; CDR3nt: TGTGCCAGCTCACCACTGGACAGCTATGGCTACACCTTC; CDR3aa: CASSPLDSYGYTF
d_gene: -; v_gene: TRBV6-1; j_gene: TRBJ1-5; abundance: -; CDR3nt: TGTGCCAGCAGTGAGTCGGTAGATACGCCCCAGCATTTT; CDR3aa: CASSESVDTPQHF
d_gene: -; v_gene: TRBV10-3; j_gene: TRBJ1-6; abundance: -; CDR3nt: TGTGCCATACGGCTCGACGGAGGGGTACGTTCACCCCTCCACTTT; CDR3aa: CAIRLDGGVRSPLHF
d_gene: TRBD2; v_gene: TRBV19; j_gene: TRBJ2-2; abundance: -; CDR3nt: TGTGCCAGTAGTAAGGGACTAGCGGGGGGTGACGGGGAGCTGTTTTTT; CDR3aa: CASSKGLAGGDGELFF
d_gene: -; v_gene: TRBV6-1; j_gene: TRBJ2-7; abundance: -; CDR3nt: TGTGCCAGCAGTGAAGAGGGGAGGTACGAGCAGTACTTC; CDR3aa: CASSEEGRYEQYF
d_gene: -; v_gene: TRBV19; j_gene: TRBJ1-5; abundance: -; CDR3nt: TGTGCCAGTAGTCAGACAGCCAATCAGCCCCAGCATTTT; CDR3aa: CASSQTANQPQHF
d_gene: TRBD1; v_gene: TRBV5-4; j_gene: TRBJ2-7; abundance: -; CDR3nt: TGTGCCAGCACCCAGACAGGGGACCACGAGCAGTACTTC; CDR3aa: CASTQTGDHEQYF
d_gene: TRBD1; v_gene: TRBV2; j_gene: TRBJ1-1; abundance: few; CDR3nt: TGTGCCAGCAGTCGGACCCCGGGACAGGTCATGAACACTGAAGCTTTCTTT; CDR3aa: CASSRTPGQVMNTEAFF
d_gene: -; v_gene: TRBV4-1; j_gene: TRBJ2-1; abundance: -; CDR3nt: TGCGCCAGCAGCCATGGCGGTGGGACTCTCTCCTACAATGAGCAGTTCTTC; CDR3aa: CASSHGGGTLSYNEQFF
d_gene: -; v_gene: TRBV10-3; j_gene: TRBJ2-3; abundance: -; CDR3nt: TGTGCCATCAGTGAAAGCGGGAGCACAGATACGCAGTATTTT; CDR3aa: CAISESGSTDTQYF
d_gene: TRBD1; v_gene: TRBV5-1; j_gene: TRBJ1-1; abundance: -; CDR3nt: TGCGCCAGCAGCCCCGGACAGGGGTATCCTGAAGCTTTCTTT; CDR3aa: CASSPGQGYPEAFF
d_gene: -; v_gene: TRBV5-1; j_gene: TRBJ1-5; abundance: once; CDR3nt: TGCGCCAGCAGCGAACTCGGGGGGAATCAGCCCCAGCATTTT; CDR3aa: CASSELGGNQPQHF
d_gene: TRBD2; v_gene: TRBV28; j_gene: TRBJ2-7; abundance: once; CDR3nt: TGTGCCAGCAGTTCTCCTGGCGGGGGAGACGAGCAGTACTTC; CDR3aa: CASSSPGGGDEQYF
d_gene: TRBD1; v_gene: TRBV27; j_gene: TRBJ1-1; abundance: -; CDR3nt: TGTGCCAGCAGTTTAAATGTCAGGGGGCGCTTGACTGAAGCTTTCTTT; CDR3aa: CASSLNVRGRLTEAFF
d_gene: TRBD2; v_gene: TRBV27; j_gene: TRBJ2-1; abundance: -; CDR3nt: TGTGCCAGCAGTCCCCTCGGGAACTCTTCTATCTTTGGCGGGGGGTACAATGAGCAGTTCTTC; CDR3aa: CASSPLGNSSIFGGGYNEQFF
d_gene: -; v_gene: TRBV25-1; j_gene: TRBJ1-5; abundance: -; CDR3nt: TGTGCCAGCAGTGAAACCCGGGAGAGTCAGCCCCAGCATTTT; CDR3aa: CASSETRESQPQHF
d_gene: -; v_gene: TRBV5-6; j_gene: TRBJ2-2; abundance: -; CDR3nt: TGTGCCAGCAGCAAGGGAGCGGGCGGGGAGCTGTTTTTT; CDR3aa: CASSKGAGGELFF
d_gene: TRBD1; v_gene: TRBV2; j_gene: TRBJ1-5; abundance: once; CDR3nt: TGTGCCAGCAGCGGGCAGGGGGTTCTCGGACCCCAGCATTTT; CDR3aa: CASSGQGVLGPQHF
d_gene: TRBD2; v_gene: TRBV20-1; j_gene: TRBJ2-5; abundance: -; CDR3nt: TGCAGTGCTAGAGGAGCGGGGGGTGTGTACTTC; CDR3aa: CSARGAGGVYF